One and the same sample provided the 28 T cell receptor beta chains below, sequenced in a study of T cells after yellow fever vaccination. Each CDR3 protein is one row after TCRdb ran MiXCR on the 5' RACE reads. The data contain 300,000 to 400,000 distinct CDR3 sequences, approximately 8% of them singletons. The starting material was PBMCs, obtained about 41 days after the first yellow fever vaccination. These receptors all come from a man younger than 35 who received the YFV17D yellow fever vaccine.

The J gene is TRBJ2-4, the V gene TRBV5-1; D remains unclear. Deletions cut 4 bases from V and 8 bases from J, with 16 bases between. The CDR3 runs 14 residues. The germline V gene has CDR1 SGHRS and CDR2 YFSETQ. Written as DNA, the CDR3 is TGCGCCAGCAGCGTGGGAACTCGGGCGGACATTCAGTACTTC. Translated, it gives CASSVGTRADIQYF. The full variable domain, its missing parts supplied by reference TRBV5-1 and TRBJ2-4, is KAGVTQTPRYLIKTRGQQVTLSCSPISGHRSVSWYQQTPGQGLQFLFEYFSETQRNKGNFPGRFSGRQFSNSRSEMNVSTLELGDSALYLCASSVGTRADIQYFGAGTRLSVL.

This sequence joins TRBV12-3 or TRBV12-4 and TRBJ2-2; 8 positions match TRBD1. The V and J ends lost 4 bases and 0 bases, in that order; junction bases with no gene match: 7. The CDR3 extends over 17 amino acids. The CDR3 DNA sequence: TGTGCCAGCAGTTACGCACTGGGACAGGCGAACACCGGGGAGCTGTTTTTT. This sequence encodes CASSYALGQANTGELFF.

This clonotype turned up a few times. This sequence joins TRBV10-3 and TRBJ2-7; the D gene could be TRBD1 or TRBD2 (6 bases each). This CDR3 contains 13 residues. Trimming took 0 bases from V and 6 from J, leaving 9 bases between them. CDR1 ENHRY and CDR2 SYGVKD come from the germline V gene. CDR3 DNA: TGTGCCATCAGTGAGTCCGGGGGCGTCGAGCAGTACTTC. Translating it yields CAISESGGVEQYF.

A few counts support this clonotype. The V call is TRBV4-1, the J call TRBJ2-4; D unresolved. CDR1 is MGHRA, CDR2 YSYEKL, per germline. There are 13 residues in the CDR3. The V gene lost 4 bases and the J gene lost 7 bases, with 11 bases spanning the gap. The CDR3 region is CASSPAERNIQYF. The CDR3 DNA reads TGCGCCAGCAGCCCCGCAGAAAGGAACATTCAGTACTTC.

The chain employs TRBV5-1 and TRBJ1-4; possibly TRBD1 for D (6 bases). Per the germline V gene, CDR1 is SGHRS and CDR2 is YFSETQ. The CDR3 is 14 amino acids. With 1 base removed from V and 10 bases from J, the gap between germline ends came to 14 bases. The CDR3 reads CASSLTGNQRKLFF. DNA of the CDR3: TGCGCCAGCAGCTTGACAGGGAACCAGCGAAAACTGTTTTTT.

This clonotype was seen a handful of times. The CDR3 loop reads CASSLREIAGNEQFF. The DNA for the CDR3 is TGTGCCAGTAGTCTACGGGAAATAGCGGGGAATGAGCAGTTCTTC. This chain links TRBV19 with TRBJ2-1, with TRBD2 matching 8 bases. Per germline, CDR1 LNHDA and CDR2 SQIVND (reference sequence). V gave up 5 bases and J gave up 7 bases; unmatched junction bases: 10. This CDR3 is 15 amino acids long.

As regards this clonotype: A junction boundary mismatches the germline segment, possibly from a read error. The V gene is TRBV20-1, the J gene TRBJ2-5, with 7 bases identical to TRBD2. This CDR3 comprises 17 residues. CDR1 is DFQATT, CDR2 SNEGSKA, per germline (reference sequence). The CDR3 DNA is TGCTGTGCTAGAGCCCCTGGGAGGGCGCGCGTACGAGAGACCCAGTACTTC. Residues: CCARAPGRARVRETQYF.

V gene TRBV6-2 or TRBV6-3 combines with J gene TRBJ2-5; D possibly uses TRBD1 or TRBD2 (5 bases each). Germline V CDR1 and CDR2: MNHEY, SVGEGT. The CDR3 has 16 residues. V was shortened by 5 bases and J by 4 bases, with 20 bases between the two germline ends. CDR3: CASSQPGPGFLETQYF. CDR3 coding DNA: TGTGCCAGCAGTCAGCCGGGGCCGGGATTCTTAGAGACCCAGTACTTC.

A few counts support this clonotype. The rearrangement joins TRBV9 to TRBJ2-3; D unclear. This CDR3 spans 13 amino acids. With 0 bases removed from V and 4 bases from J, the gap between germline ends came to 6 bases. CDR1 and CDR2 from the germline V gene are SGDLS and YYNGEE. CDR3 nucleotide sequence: TGTGCCAGCAGCGTAGTGTTTGCAGATACGCAGTATTTT. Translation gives CASSVVFADTQYF.

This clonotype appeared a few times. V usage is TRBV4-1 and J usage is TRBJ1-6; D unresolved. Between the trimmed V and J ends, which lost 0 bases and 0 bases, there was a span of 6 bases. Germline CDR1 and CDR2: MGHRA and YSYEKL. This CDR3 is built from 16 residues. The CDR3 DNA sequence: TGCGCCAGCAGCCAAGAGTTTAGCTCCTATAATTCACCCCTCCACTTT. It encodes CASSQEFSSYNSPLHF.

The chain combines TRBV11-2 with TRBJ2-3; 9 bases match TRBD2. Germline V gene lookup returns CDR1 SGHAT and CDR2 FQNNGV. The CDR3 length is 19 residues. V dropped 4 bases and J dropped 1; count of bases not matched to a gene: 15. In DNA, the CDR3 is TGTGCCAGCAGCTCAATTTGGAACAGCGGGGGGCGACGCACAGATACGCAGTATTTT. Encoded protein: CASSSIWNSGGRRTDTQYF.

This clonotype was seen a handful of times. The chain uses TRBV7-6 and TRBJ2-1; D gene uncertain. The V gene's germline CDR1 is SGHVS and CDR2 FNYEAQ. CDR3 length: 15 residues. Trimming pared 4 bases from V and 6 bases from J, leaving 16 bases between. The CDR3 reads CASSSTDPSGNEQFF. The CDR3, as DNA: TGTGCCAGCAGCTCGACGGATCCCTCCGGCAATGAGCAGTTCTTC.

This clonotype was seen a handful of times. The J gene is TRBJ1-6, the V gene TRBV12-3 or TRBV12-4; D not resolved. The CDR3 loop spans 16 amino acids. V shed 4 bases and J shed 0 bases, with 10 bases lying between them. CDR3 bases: TGTGCCAGCAGTTCCGGACCGGACTCCTATAATTCACCCCTCCACTTT. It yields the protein CASSSGPDSYNSPLHF.

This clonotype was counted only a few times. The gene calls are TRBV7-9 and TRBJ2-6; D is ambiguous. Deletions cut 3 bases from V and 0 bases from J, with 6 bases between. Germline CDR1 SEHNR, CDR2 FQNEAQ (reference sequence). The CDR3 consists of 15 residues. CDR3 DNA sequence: TGTGCCAGCAGCTTTCAGATCTCTGGGGCCAACGTCCTGACTTTC. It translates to CASSFQISGANVLTF.

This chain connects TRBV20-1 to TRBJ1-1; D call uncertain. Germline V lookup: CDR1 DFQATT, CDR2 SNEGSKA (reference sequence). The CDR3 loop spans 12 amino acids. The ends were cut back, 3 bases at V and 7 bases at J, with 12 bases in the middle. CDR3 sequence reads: CSARMVGLEAFF. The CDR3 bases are TGCAGTGCTAGGATGGTTGGTCTTGAAGCTTTCTTT.

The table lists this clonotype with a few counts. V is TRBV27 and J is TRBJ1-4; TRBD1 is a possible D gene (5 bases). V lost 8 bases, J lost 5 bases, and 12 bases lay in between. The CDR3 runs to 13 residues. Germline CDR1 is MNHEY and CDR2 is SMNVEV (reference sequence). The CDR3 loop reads CASSGQENEKLFF. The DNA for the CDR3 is TGTGCCAGCTCGGGGCAAGAGAATGAAAAACTGTTTTTT.

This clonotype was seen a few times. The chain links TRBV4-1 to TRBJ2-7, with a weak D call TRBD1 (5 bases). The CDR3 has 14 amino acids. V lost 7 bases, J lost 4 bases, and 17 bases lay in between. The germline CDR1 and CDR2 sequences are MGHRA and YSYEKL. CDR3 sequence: CASTLVGQLYEQYV. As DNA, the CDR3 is TGCGCCAGCACCCTTGTGGGGCAGTTATACGAGCAGTACGTC.

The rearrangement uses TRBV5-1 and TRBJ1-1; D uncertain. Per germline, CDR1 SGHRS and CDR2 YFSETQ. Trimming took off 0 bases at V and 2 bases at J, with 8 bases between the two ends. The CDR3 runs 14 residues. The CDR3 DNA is TGCGCCAGCAGCTTGGTACAGACCAACACTGAAGCTTTCTTT. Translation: CASSLVQTNTEAFF.

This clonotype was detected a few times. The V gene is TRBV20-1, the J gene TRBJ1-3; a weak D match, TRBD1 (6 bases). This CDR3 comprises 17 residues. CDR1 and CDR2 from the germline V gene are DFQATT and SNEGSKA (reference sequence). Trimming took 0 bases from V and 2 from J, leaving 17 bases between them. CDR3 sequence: CSARDGGGRGPGNTIYF. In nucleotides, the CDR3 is TGCAGTGCTAGAGACGGCGGGGGCAGGGGACCTGGAAACACCATATATTTT.

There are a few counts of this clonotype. The CDR3 DNA sequence: TGTGCCAGCAGTTTTGCGTTAACCTACGAGCAGTACGTC. Residues: CASSFALTYEQYV. This chain uses TRBV28 with TRBJ2-7; no clear D gene. From germline, CDR1 is MDHEN and CDR2 SYDVKM. The CDR3 has 13 amino acids. The V end lost 3 bases, the J end lost 2 bases, and 8 bases lay between the germline ends.

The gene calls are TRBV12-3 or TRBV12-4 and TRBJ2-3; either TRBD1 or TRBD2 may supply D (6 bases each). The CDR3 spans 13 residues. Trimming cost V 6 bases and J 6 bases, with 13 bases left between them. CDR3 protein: CASSAGQLDTQYF. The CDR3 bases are TGTGCCAGCAGCGCGGGACAATTGGATACGCAGTATTTT.

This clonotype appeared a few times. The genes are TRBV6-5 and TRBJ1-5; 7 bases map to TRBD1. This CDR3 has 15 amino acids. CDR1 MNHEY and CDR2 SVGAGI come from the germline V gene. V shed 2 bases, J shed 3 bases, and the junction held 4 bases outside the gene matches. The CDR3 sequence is CASSYGQVPNQPQHF. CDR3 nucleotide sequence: TGTGCCAGCAGTTACGGACAGGTCCCCAATCAGCCCCAGCATTTT.

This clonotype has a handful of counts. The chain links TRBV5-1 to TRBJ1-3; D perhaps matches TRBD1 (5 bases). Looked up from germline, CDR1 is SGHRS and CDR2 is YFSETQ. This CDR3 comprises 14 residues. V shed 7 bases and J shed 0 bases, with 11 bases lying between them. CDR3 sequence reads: CASRDVSSGNTIYF. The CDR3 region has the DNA TGCGCCAGCCGGGACGTCAGCTCTGGAAACACCATATATTTT.

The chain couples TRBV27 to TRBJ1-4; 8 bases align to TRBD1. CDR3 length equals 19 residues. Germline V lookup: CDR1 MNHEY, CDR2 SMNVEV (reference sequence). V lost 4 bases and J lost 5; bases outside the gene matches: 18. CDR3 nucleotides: TGTGCCAGCAGTTCCCTACCGGGACAGGCCCCCTGGAGCAATGAAAAACTGTTTTTT. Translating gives CASSSLPGQAPWSNEKLFF.

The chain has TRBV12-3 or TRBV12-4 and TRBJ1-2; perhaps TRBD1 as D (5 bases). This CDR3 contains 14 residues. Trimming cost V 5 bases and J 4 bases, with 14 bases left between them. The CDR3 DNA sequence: TGTGCCAGCAGTATTGCAGGGATCGGCTATGGCTACACCTTC. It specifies CASSIAGIGYGYTF.

The CDR3 coding sequence is TGTGCCAGCAGCACCCTACCAAACCCTCAAGAGACCCAGTACTTC. Translating it yields CASSTLPNPQETQYF. The chain combines TRBV7-2 with TRBJ2-5; D gene uncertain. The CDR3 is 15 residues long. Trimming cost V 5 bases and J 2 bases, with 15 bases left between them. Per the germline V gene, CDR1 is SGHTA and CDR2 is FQGNSA.

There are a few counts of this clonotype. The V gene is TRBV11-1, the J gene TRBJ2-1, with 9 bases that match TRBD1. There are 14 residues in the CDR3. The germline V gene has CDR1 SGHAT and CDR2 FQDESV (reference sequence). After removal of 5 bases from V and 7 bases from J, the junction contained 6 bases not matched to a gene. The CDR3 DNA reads TGTGCCAGCAGCAAAAGGGGGACAGGGAATGAGCAGTTCTTC. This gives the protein CASSKRGTGNEQFF.

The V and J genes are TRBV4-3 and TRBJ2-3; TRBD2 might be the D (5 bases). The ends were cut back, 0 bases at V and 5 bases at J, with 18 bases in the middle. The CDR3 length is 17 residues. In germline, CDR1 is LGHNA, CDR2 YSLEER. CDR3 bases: TGCGCCAGCAGCCAAGAGGGAAGCAGTCTAGGGAGAGATACGCAGTATTTT. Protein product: CASSQEGSSLGRDTQYF.